This entry lists 16 T cell receptor beta chains sequenced from one sample in a study of blood T cell repertoires in COVID-19. Measured with immunoSEQ multiplex PCR; TCRdb has only the in-frame clones, and not every one. The sample lists about 120,000 clones; about 77% were seen once. The sample taken for sequencing was peripheral blood. The receptors were sampled from a human donor in a cohort sampled during active COVID-19.

This chain connects TRBV5-1 to TRBJ1-1; unclear D gene. V was clipped by 4 bases and J by 0 bases, with 7 bases between them. Germline V gene sequence: CDR1 SGHRS, CDR2 YFSETQ. The length of the CDR3 is 13 residues. The CDR3: CASSPGVNTEAFF. CDR3 sequence (DNA): TGCGCCAGCAGCCCCGGAGTGAACACTGAAGCTTTCTTT.

The rearrangement links TRBV7-9 to TRBJ1-2; D not resolved. Trimming removed 1 base at V and 13 bases at J, with 19 bases between. Germline V lookup: CDR1 SEHNR, CDR2 FQNEAQ (reference sequence). The CDR3 spans 14 residues. DNA of the CDR3: TGTGCCAGCAGCTTAGAGGTGTTGACTCTTGGCACCACCTTC. It codes for CASSLEVLTLGTTF.

This rearrangement joins TRBV27 to TRBJ1-1; possibly TRBD1 for D (5 bases). The CDR3 runs 13 residues. Trimming took 5 bases from V and 14 from J, leaving 21 bases between them. Germline lookup yields CDR1 MNHEY and CDR2 SMNVEV (reference sequence). The CDR3 DNA is TGTGCCAGCAGTCTCGTCATAGGGGATGAGGCCTTCTTT. Translation gives CASSLVIGDEAFF.

The chain is built from TRBV29-1 and TRBJ2-7; 8 bases align to TRBD1. This CDR3 spans 12 amino acids. The germline gives CDR1 SQVTM, CDR2 ANQGSEA. J lost 3 bases, V lost 7 bases, and 5 bases had no gene match. In nucleotides, the CDR3 is TGCAGCGCAGGACAGGGTAACTACGAGCAGTACTTC. This gives the protein CSAGQGNYEQYF.

The chain combines TRBV3-1 (or the pseudogene TRBV3-2) with TRBJ1-2; the D gene is possibly TRBD1 (6 bases). Germline CDR1 reads LGHDT; CDR2 reads YNNKEL (reference sequence). This CDR3 contains 14 residues. V was trimmed by 1 base and J by 7 bases, leaving 13 bases between them. This CDR3 reads CASSQAGGSGGYTF. The CDR3 region has the DNA TGTGCCAGCAGCCAAGCTGGGGGCTCAGGTGGCTACACCTTC.

This clone was counted between two and nine times. For the CDR3, the DNA is TGTGCCAGCAGCCCCGTCCGGGTCCCGGGGAGTGTCTACACCTTC. Its protein is CASSPVRVPGSVYTF. The chain couples TRBV7-8 to TRBJ1-2; D unresolved. The CDR3 has 15 amino acids. Germline V gives CDR1 SGHVS, CDR2 FQNEAQ. The V end was cut by 5 bases, the J end by 10 bases, with 23 bases between. Using reference TRBV7-8 and TRBJ1-2 for the parts outside the CDR3, the full variable domain is GAGVSQSPRYKVAKRGQDVALRCDPISGHVSLFWYQQALGQGPEFLTYFQNEAQLDKSGLPSDRFFAERPEGSVSTLKIQRTQQEDSAVYLCASSPVRVPGSVYTFGSGTRLTVV.

The chain employs TRBV3-1 (or the pseudogene TRBV3-2) and TRBJ2-1, with TRBD2 matching over 7 bases. V shed 6 bases and J 10 bases; nucleotides not matched to a gene: 12. Germline CDR1 is LGHDT and CDR2 is YNNKEL (reference sequence). The CDR3 has 14 residues. The CDR3 coding sequence is TGTGCCAGCAGGGGGCTGGGGGGGATAACAGAGCAGTTCTTC. It is translated as CASRGLGGITEQFF.

The V call is TRBV14, the J call TRBJ1-6; TRBD1 matches at 7 bases. The CDR3 is 20 amino acids. Trimming removed 3 bases from V and 3 bases from J; junction bases left unmatched: 17. CDR1 is SGHDN and CDR2 is FVKESK in the germline V gene. CDR3 protein: CASSQGRRGPQVLYNSPLHF. The CDR3 DNA follows: TGTGCCAGCAGCCAGGGGAGGAGGGGGCCACAGGTCCTCTATAATTCACCCCTCCACTTT.

This chain joins TRBV5-4 and TRBJ2-4; 7 bases fit TRBD1. Trimming removed 3 bases from V and 0 bases from J; junction bases left unmatched: 6. The CDR3 contains 16 residues. CDR1 is SGHNT, CDR2 YYREEE, per germline (reference sequence). For the CDR3, the DNA is TGTGCCAGCAGCTCGGGACAGCTCTTAGCCAAAAACATTCAGTACTTC. Encoded protein: CASSSGQLLAKNIQYF.

The chain recombines TRBV6-1 with TRBJ2-5; 9 nucleotides line up with TRBD1. The length of the CDR3 is 14 residues. Per the germline V gene, CDR1 is MNHNS and CDR2 is SASEGT. V lost 4 bases, J lost 4 bases, and 4 bases stayed unmatched. Here the CDR3 reads CASSAGTGLETQYF. CDR3 nucleotide sequence: TGTGCCAGCAGTGCCGGGACAGGGTTAGAGACCCAGTACTTC.

This chain links TRBV28 with TRBJ2-5; 11 bases fit TRBD2. CDR3 length: 15 residues. After removal of 2 bases from V and 4 bases from J, the junction contained 3 bases not matched to a gene. The germline V gene has CDR1 MDHEN and CDR2 SYDVKM. CDR3: CASSLTSGGRETQYF. In DNA form, the CDR3 reads TGTGCCAGCAGTTTAACTAGCGGGGGCCGAGAGACCCAGTACTTC.

This chain uses TRBV10-3 with TRBJ2-2, with D unclear. CDR1 is ENHRY and CDR2 is SYGVKD in the germline V gene. V dropped 3 bases and J dropped 5 bases, with 7 bases sitting between them. This CDR3 is built from 13 residues. In DNA, the CDR3 is TGTGCCATCAGTGAAGGCGGAACCGGGGAGCTGTTTTTT. Translating gives CAISEGGTGELFF.

This clone occurred a few times. The chain employs TRBV5-1 and TRBJ2-3; no clear D. In germline, CDR1 is SGHRS, CDR2 YFSETQ. Trimming removed 0 bases from V and 0 bases from J, with 11 bases in between. The CDR3 is made up of 16 amino acids. The CDR3 here is CASSLGDSPSTDTQYF. For the CDR3, the DNA is TGCGCCAGCAGCTTGGGAGACTCCCCCAGCACAGATACGCAGTATTTT.

This clone was picked up a small number of times. This rearrangement joins TRBV6-2 or TRBV6-3 to TRBJ2-1; 7 positions match TRBD1. Trimming at V came to 5 bases and at J to 5 bases, leaving 12 bases not matched to a gene. The CDR3 runs to 16 residues. Germline-derived CDR1 and CDR2 are MNHEY and SVGEGT. The CDR3 DNA reads TGTGCCAGCAGTAGCCGACAGGGAACCCTAGACAATGAGCAGTTCTTC. Translation: CASSSRQGTLDNEQFF.

The CDR3 loop is CASSSAGGYTDTQYF. Written as DNA, the CDR3 is TGTGCCAGCAGCTCCGCAGGGGGATACACAGATACGCAGTATTTT. J is TRBJ2-3 and V is TRBV7-9; 7 nucleotides line up with TRBD1. The CDR3 length is 15 residues. V was pared by 4 bases and J by 2 bases, with 6 bases of the junction left unmatched. Per germline, CDR1 SEHNR and CDR2 FQNEAQ (reference sequence).

The rearrangement joins TRBV5-1 to TRBJ1-6, with 10 bases aligning to TRBD1. Looked up from germline, CDR1 is SGHRS and CDR2 is YFSETQ. The CDR3 has 14 residues. V dropped 4 bases and J dropped 10; count of bases not matched to a gene: 5. The CDR3 bases are TGCGCCAGCAGCGGGGGACAGGGGCGCTCACCCCTCCACTTT. It yields the protein CASSGGQGRSPLHF.